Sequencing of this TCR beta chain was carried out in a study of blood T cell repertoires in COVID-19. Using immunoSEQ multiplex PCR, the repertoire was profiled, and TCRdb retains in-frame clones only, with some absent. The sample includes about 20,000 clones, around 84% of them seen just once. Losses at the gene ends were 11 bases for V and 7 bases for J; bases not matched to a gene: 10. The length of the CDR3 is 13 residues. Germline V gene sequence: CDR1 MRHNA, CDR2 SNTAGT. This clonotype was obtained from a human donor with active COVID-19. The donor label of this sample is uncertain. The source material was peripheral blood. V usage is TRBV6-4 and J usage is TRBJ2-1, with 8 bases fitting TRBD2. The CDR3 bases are TGTGCCGCAACGGGGGGGCGTTTTAATGAGCAGTTCTTC. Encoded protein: CAATGGRFNEQFF.